The 18 T cell receptor beta chains reported below all come from one sample, sequenced in a study of PD-1 blockade in classical Hodgkin lymphoma. Repertoires were generated with immunoSEQ multiplex PCR, while TCRdb's copy carries only in-frame clones and drops some. The sample contains more than 55,000 clones, around 90% of which appear only once. The patients all showed relapse after autologous stem cell transplantation, while their brentuximab vedotin exposure varied. Sequenced here: peripheral blood mononuclear cells (PBMCs), sampled before the second cycle of nivolumab. The source is a human donor with classical Hodgkin lymphoma.

This sequence joins TRBV6-6 and TRBJ1-5; D is possibly TRBD1 (5 bases). CDR1 and CDR2 (germline): MNHNY, SVGAGI (reference sequence). The CDR3 consists of 13 residues. The V and J ends lost 4 bases and 3 bases respectively, with 7 bases between them. CDR3 sequence: CASSLGVNQPQHF. CDR3 nucleotides: TGTGCCAGCAGTTTGGGGGTCAATCAGCCCCAGCATTTT.

The V call is TRBV6-1, the J call TRBJ1-3; perhaps TRBD1 as D (6 bases). The CDR3 is 17 amino acids. Per the germline V gene, CDR1 is MNHNS and CDR2 is SASEGT. V lost 4 bases and J 0 bases, leaving 16 bases between the germline ends. CDR3 in amino acids: CASSASSGQTSGNTIYF. CDR3 in DNA: TGTGCCAGCAGTGCCTCATCGGGACAAACCTCTGGAAACACCATATATTTT.

CDR3 sequence (DNA): TGCGCCCGGGGCGGGGATGCAACTAATGAAAAACTGTTTTTT. Its translation is CARGGDATNEKLFF. V usage is TRBV10-1 and J usage is TRBJ1-4; perhaps TRBD1 as D (5 bases). Germline CDR1 WNHNN, CDR2 SYGVQD (reference sequence). The V end lost 11 bases, the J end lost 0 bases, and 13 bases lay between the germline ends. The CDR3 has 14 amino acids.

The chain is built from TRBV14 and TRBJ1-1; unclear D gene. There are 15 residues in the CDR3. Trimming took off 2 bases at V and 6 bases at J, with 16 bases between the two ends. Germline values: CDR1 SGHDN, CDR2 FVKESK. CDR3 protein: CASSQKKAPNSEAFF. The CDR3 region has the DNA TGTGCCAGCAGCCAAAAAAAGGCCCCGAATTCTGAAGCTTTCTTT. Full variable domain (remainder filled in from reference TRBV14 and TRBJ1-1): EAGVTQFPSHSVIEKGQTVTLRCDPISGHDNLYWYRRVMGKEIKFLLHFVKESKQDESGMPNNRFLAERTGGTYSTLKVQPAELEDSGVYFCASSQKKAPNSEAFFGQGTRLTVV.

The chain employs TRBV5-1 and TRBJ2-2; 11 positions match TRBD1. Losses at the gene ends were 4 bases for V and 4 bases for J; bases not matched to a gene: 6. CDR3 size: 16 residues. Germline CDR1 and CDR2: SGHRS and YFSETQ. CDR3 residues: CASSIRTGGITGELFF. In DNA, the CDR3 is TGCGCCAGCAGCATTAGGACAGGGGGCATCACCGGGGAGCTGTTTTTT.

The V call is TRBV10-1, the J call TRBJ2-1; no clear D. This CDR3 has 13 amino acids. The ends were cut back, 8 bases at V and 4 bases at J, with 12 bases in the middle. Germline V gene lookup returns CDR1 WNHNN and CDR2 SYGVQD (reference sequence). Here the CDR3 DNA reads TGCGCCAGCTCGAAGGCAGGTTACAATGAGCAGTTCTTC. Translating gives CASSKAGYNEQFF.

V gene TRBV5-6 combines with J gene TRBJ2-3; unclear D gene. Germline V gene lookup returns CDR1 SGHDT and CDR2 YYEEEE. Trimming left V 4 bases short and J 6 bases short, with 21 bases between. This CDR3 region has 16 residues. The CDR3 loop reads CASSPSWGYMGDTQYF. DNA of the CDR3: TGTGCCAGCAGCCCTTCGTGGGGATACATGGGGGATACGCAGTATTTT.

The chain joins TRBV5-1 to TRBJ2-7, with D maybe TRBD1 (6 bases). V shed 4 bases and J shed 0 bases, with 14 bases lying between them. CDR3 size: 15 residues. Germline CDR1 is SGHRS and CDR2 is YFSETQ. The CDR3 loop is CASSPQGVGSYEQYF. The CDR3 region has the DNA TGCGCCAGCAGCCCACAGGGTGTCGGCTCCTACGAGCAGTACTTC.

The chain couples TRBV5-1 to TRBJ2-1; tentatively, D is TRBD1 or TRBD2 (5 bases each). The CDR3 covers 14 residues. With 0 bases removed from V and 5 bases from J, the gap between germline ends came to 9 bases. CDR1 SGHRS and CDR2 YFSETQ come from the germline V gene. CDR3 bases: TGCGCCAGCAGCTTGGAGGGGAGAAACAATGAGCAGTTCTTC. Amino acid sequence: CASSLEGRNNEQFF.

J is TRBJ2-1 and V is TRBV2; no clear D. In germline, CDR1 is SNHLY, CDR2 FYNNEI. This CDR3 spans 13 amino acids. Trimming cost V 7 bases and J 0 bases, with 7 bases left between them. The CDR3 loop is CASTRSSYNEQFF. The CDR3 bases are TGTGCCAGCACGCGGTCCTCCTACAATGAGCAGTTCTTC.

This clone was detected once. The rearrangement uses TRBV28 and TRBJ1-3, with a weak D call TRBD1 (5 bases). The CDR3 has 15 amino acids. Trimming took off 2 bases at V and 3 bases at J, with 11 bases between the two ends. Germline CDR1 MDHEN, CDR2 SYDVKM. Here the CDR3 reads CASSLNGANGNTIYF. The CDR3 bases are TGTGCCAGCAGTTTAAATGGGGCAAATGGAAACACCATATATTTT. The variable domain in full, with the rest retrieved from reference TRBV28 and TRBJ1-3, is DVKVTQSSRYLVKRTGEKVFLECVQDMDHENMFWYRQDPGLGLRLIYFSYDVKMKEKGDIPEGYSVSREKKERFSLILESASTNQTSMYLCASSLNGANGNTIYFGEGSWLTVV.

The chain combines TRBV28 with TRBJ2-7, with 9 bases aligning to TRBD2. There are 15 residues in the CDR3. Germline CDR1 MDHEN, CDR2 SYDVKM. V lost 10 bases and J lost 0; bases outside the gene matches: 10. In DNA form, the CDR3 reads TGTGCCACCCACCATAGCGGGGGAAACTCCTACGAGCAGTACTTC. It is translated as CATHHSGGNSYEQYF.

The chain recombines TRBV9 with TRBJ2-1, with a tentative D call TRBD1 (6 bases). V was shortened by 0 bases and J by 5 bases, with 9 bases between the two germline ends. CDR3 length equals 14 residues. Germline loops: CDR1 SGDLS, CDR2 YYNGEE. CDR3: CASSVVQGNNEQFF. The CDR3 DNA sequence: TGTGCCAGCAGCGTAGTACAGGGTAACAATGAGCAGTTCTTC.

In its sample, this clone was seen a few times. The genes are TRBV9 and TRBJ1-1, with 9 bases fitting TRBD1. There are 14 residues in the CDR3. The germline CDR1 and CDR2 sequences are SGDLS and YYNGEE. Trimming took 3 bases from V and 5 from J; bases not matched to a gene: 5. This CDR3 is CASSARDRATEAFF. In DNA, the CDR3 is TGTGCCAGCAGCGCAAGGGACAGGGCAACTGAAGCTTTCTTT. The full variable domain, rest sourced from reference TRBV9 and TRBJ1-1, is DSGVTQTPKHLITATGQRVTLRCSPRSGDLSVYWYQQSLDQGLQFLIQYYNGEERAKGNILERFSAQQFPDLHSELNLSSLELGDSALYFCASSARDRATEAFFGQGTRLTVV.

The chain recombines TRBV5-1 with TRBJ2-1, with 8 bases lining up with TRBD1. The ends lost 3 bases at V and 0 bases at J; junction bases unmatched: 2. Germline CDR1 reads SGHRS; CDR2 reads YFSETQ. This CDR3 has 15 residues. This CDR3 is CASSSTGGSYNEQFF. In DNA, the CDR3 is TGCGCCAGCAGCTCAACAGGGGGCTCCTACAATGAGCAGTTCTTC.

This chain links TRBV7-9 with TRBJ2-7, with D perhaps matching TRBD1 (6 bases). CDR3 size: 15 residues. Trimming cost V 5 bases and J 1 base, with 15 bases left between them. Germline assignment: CDR1 SEHNR and CDR2 FQNEAQ (reference sequence). The DNA for the CDR3 is TGTGCCAGCAGCCCGAACAGGGCCGGGTCCTACGAGCAGTACTTC. The encoded protein is CASSPNRAGSYEQYF.

This chain uses TRBV6-5 with TRBJ1-2, with 9 bases that match TRBD1. This CDR3 region has 15 residues. Looked up from germline, CDR1 is MNHEY and CDR2 is SVGAGI. With V trimmed by 2 bases and J by 4 bases, 5 bases remained unmatched. CDR3 DNA sequence: TGTGCCAGCAGTTACACCGGGACAGGGATCTATGGCTACACCTTC. Amino acids: CASSYTGTGIYGYTF.

The rearrangement joins TRBV6-5 to TRBJ2-7; perhaps TRBD1 as D (5 bases). Germline CDR1 and CDR2: MNHEY and SVGAGI. This CDR3 has 13 amino acids. V was shortened by 6 bases and J by 2 bases, with 11 bases between the two germline ends. CDR3 DNA sequence: TGTGCCAGCAGACAGGACCCCACCTACGAGCAGTACTTC. This sequence encodes CASRQDPTYEQYF.